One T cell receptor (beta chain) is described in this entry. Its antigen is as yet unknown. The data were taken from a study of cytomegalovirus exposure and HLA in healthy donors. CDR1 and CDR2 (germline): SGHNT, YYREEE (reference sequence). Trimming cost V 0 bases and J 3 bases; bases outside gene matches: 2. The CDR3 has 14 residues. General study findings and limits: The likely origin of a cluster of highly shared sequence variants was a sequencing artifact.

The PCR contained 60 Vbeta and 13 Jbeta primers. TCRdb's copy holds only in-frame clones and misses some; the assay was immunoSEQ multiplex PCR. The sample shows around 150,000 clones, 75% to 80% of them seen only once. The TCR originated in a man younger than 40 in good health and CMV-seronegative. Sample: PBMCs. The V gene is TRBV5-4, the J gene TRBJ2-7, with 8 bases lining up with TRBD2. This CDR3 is CASSLAGTSYEQYF. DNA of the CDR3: TGTGCCAGCAGCTTGGCCGGGACTAGCTACGAGCAGTACTTC. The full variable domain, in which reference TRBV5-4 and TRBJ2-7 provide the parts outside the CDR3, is ETGVTQSPTHLIKTRGQQVTLRCSSQSGHNTVSWYQQALGQGPQFIFQYYREEENGRGNFPPRFSGLQFPNYSSELNVNALELDDSALYLCASSLAGTSYEQYFGPGTRLTVT.